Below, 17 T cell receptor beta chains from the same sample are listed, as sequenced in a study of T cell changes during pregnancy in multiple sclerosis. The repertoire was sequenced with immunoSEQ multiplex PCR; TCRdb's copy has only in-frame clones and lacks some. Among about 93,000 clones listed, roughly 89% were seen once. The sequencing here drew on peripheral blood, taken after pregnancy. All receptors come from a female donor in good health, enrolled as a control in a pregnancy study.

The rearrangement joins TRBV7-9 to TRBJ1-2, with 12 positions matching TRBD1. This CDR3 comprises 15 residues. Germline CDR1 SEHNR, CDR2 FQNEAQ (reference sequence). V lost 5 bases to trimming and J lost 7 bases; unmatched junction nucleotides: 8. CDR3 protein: CASSPAGTGGSGYTF. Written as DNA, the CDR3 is TGTGCCAGCAGCCCAGCCGGGACAGGGGGCTCTGGCTACACCTTC.

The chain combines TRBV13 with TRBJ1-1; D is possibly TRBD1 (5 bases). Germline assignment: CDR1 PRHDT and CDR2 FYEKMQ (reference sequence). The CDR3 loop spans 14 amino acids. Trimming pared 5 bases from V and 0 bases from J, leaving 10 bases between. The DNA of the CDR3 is TGTGCCAGCAGCCAGGGCGGTGTGAACACTGAAGCTTTCTTT. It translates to CASSQGGVNTEAFF.

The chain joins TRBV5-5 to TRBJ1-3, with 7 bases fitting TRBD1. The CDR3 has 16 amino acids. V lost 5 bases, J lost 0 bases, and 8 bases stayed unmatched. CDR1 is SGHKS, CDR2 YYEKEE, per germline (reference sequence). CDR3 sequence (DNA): TGTGCCAGCAGTGGAACAGGGGTCAGCTCTGGAAACACCATATATTTT. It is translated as CASSGTGVSSGNTIYF.

The CDR3 here is CASSYQGLDTGELFF. Here the CDR3 DNA reads TGTGCCAGCAGTTATCAGGGCCTTGACACCGGGGAGCTGTTTTTT. This chain uses TRBV28 with TRBJ2-2, with D tentatively TRBD1 (5 bases). The length of the CDR3 is 15 residues. Germline V gives CDR1 MDHEN, CDR2 SYDVKM. V lost 4 bases, J lost 3 bases, and 12 bases lay in between.

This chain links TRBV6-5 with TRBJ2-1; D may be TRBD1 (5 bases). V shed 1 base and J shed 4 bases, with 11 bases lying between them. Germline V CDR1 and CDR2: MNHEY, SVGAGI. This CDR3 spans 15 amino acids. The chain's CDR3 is CASSYFPGLYNEQFF. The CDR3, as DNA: TGTGCCAGCAGTTACTTTCCAGGGCTTTACAATGAGCAGTTCTTC.

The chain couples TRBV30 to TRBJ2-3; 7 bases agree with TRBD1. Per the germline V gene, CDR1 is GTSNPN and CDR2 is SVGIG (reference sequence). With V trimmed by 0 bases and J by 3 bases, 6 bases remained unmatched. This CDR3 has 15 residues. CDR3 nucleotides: TGTGCCTGGAGTGTTGGGCAGGGGGTAACAGATACGCAGTATTTT. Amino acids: CAWSVGQGVTDTQYF.

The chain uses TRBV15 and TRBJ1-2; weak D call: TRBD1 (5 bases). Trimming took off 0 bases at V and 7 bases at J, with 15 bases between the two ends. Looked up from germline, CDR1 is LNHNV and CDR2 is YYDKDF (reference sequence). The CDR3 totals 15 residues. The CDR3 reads CATSRDTGGASGYTF. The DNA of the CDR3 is TGTGCCACCAGCAGAGATACTGGCGGGGCGAGTGGCTACACCTTC.

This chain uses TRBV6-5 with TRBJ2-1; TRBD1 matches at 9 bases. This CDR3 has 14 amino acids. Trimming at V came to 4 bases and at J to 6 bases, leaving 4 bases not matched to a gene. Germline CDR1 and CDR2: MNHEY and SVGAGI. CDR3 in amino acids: CASSSDRGSNEQFF. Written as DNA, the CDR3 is TGTGCCAGCAGTTCGGACAGGGGCTCCAATGAGCAGTTCTTC.

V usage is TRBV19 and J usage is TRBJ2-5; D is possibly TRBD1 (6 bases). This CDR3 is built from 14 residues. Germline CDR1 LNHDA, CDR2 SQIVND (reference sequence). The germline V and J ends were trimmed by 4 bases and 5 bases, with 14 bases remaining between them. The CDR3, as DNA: TGTGCCAGTAGTAGAAGACAGGATGAGGAGACCCAGTACTTC. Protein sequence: CASSRRQDEETQYF.

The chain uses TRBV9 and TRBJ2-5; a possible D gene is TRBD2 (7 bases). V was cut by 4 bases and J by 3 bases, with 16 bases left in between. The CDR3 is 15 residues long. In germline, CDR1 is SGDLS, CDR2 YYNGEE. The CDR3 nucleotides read TGTGCCAGCAGCAGAAGGGGGGGTTGGGAAGAGACCCAGTACTTC. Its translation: CASSRRGGWEETQYF.

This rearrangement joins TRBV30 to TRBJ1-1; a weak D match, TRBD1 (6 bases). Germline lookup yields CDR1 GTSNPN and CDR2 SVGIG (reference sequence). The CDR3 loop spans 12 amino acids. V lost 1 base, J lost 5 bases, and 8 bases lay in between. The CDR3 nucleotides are TGTGCCTGGAGTGAGGGGGGGACTGAAGCTTTCTTT. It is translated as CAWSEGGTEAFF. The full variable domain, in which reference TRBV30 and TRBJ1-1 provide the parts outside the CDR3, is SQTIHQWPATLVQPVGSPLSLECTVEGTSNPNLYWYRQAAGRGLQLLFYSVGIGQISSEVPQNLSASRPQDRQFILSSKKLLLSDSGFYLCAWSEGGTEAFFGQGTRLTVV.

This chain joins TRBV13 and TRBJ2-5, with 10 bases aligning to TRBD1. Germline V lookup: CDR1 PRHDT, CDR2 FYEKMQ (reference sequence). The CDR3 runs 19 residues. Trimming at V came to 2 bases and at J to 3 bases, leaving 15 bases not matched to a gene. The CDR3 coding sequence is TGTGCCAGCAGCTTAAGTTTGACAGGGGGCAGGCGTCGGGAAGAGACCCAGTACTTC. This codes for CASSLSLTGGRRREETQYF.

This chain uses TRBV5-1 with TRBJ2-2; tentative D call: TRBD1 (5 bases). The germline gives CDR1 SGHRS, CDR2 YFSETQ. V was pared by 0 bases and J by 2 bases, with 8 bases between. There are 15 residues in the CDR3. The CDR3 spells CASSLARTNTGELFF. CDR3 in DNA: TGCGCCAGCAGCTTGGCCCGGACAAACACCGGGGAGCTGTTTTTT. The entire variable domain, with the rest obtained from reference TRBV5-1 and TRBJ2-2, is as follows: KAGVTQTPRYLIKTRGQQVTLSCSPISGHRSVSWYQQTPGQGLQFLFEYFSETQRNKGNFPGRFSGRQFSNSRSEMNVSTLELGDSALYLCASSLARTNTGELFFGEGSRLTVL.

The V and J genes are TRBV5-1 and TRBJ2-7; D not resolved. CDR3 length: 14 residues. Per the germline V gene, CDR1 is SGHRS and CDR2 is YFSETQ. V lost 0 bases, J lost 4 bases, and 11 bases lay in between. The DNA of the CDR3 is TGCGCCAGCAGCTTGGTAGTTTTGCCATACGAGCAGTACTTC. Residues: CASSLVVLPYEQYF.

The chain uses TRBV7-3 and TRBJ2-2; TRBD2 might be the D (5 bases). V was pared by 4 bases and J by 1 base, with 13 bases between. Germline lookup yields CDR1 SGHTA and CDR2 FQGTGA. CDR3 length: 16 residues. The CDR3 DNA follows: TGTGCCAGCAGCTCTAAACCCGGGGAGAACACCGGGGAGCTGTTTTTT. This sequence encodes CASSSKPGENTGELFF.

The CDR3 is CASSIRQIYNSPLHF. Here the CDR3 DNA reads TGTGCCAGTAGTATCAGACAGATATATAATTCACCCCTCCACTTT. The V and J genes are TRBV19 and TRBJ1-6, with D perhaps matching TRBD1 (5 bases). V lost 3 bases, J lost 4 bases, and 10 bases lay in between. Germline V gene data show CDR1 as LNHDA and CDR2 as SQIVND (reference sequence). This CDR3 contains 15 residues.

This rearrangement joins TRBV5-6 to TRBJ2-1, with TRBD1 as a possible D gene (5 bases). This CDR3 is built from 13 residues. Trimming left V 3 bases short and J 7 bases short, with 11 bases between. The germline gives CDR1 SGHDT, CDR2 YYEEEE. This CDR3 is CASSWARVNEQFF. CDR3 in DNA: TGTGCCAGCAGCTGGGCCAGGGTAAATGAGCAGTTCTTC.